This T cell receptor beta chain is drawn from a study of cytomegalovirus exposure and HLA in healthy donors. Looking at the study overall: Genotyping of some 390 donors showed that 80% to 85% belonged to the Caucasian-associated ancestry cluster.

This CDR3 has 15 residues. V dropped 3 bases and J dropped 1 base, with 12 bases sitting between them. Germline values: CDR1 KGHSH, CDR2 LQKENI. PCR was performed using 60 Vbeta and 13 Jbeta primers. The assay was immunoSEQ multiplex PCR, and TCRdb's table has in-frame clones only and misses some. The sample has around 150,000 clones; approximately 80% are singletons. With regard to this clone: Antigen unknown.

General study points: Within a later analysis, the majority of CMV-associated TCR beta chains appeared HLA-restricted. Presence/absence analyses supposed approximately even sequencing depth among donors. Reported performance of the classifier showed diagnosis of cytomegalovirus status with high specificity and sensitivity.

The chain carries TRBV18 and TRBJ1-1; D is undetermined. Sequencing was performed on PBMCs. This receptor was taken from a woman in her 40s in good health and CMV-seropositive. CDR3 amino acids: CASSPPSGRNTEAFF. The CDR3 coding sequence is TGTGCCAGCTCACCTCCCTCGGGTCGGAACACTGAAGCTTTCTTT.